Below, 11 T cell receptor beta chains from the same sample are listed, as sequenced in a study of blood T cells in healthy people across ages. Next came a second PCR, run for roughly 6 to 11 cycles, which used a sample-barcoded 5' primer along with a J-beta primer mix. One entry per CDR3 protein results from TCRdb running MiXCR on the 5' RACE reads. Counted here are more than 1 million distinct CDR3 sequences, 45% occurring once; the ten biggest clones make up 18%. The sample taken for sequencing was blood. These receptors originate from a woman in her sixties in good health.

This chain connects TRBV27 to TRBJ1-2; 7 bases line up with TRBD1. The ends lost 2 bases at V and 6 bases at J; junction bases unmatched: 3. CDR1 and CDR2 from the germline V gene are MNHEY and SMNVEV (reference sequence). The CDR3 extends over 13 amino acids. The DNA for the CDR3 is TGTGCCAGCAGTTTAGACAGGGTGGATGGCTACACCTTC. Encoded protein: CASSLDRVDGYTF.

This clonotype appeared a few times. The rearrangement links TRBV9 to TRBJ1-2; tentative D call: TRBD1 (5 bases). CDR3 length: 15 amino acids. CDR1 and CDR2 from the germline V gene are SGDLS and YYNGEE. Trimming stripped 0 bases from V and 0 bases from J, with 9 bases between. The CDR3 sequence is CASSVADTPNYGYTF. Here the CDR3 DNA reads TGTGCCAGCAGCGTAGCGGACACCCCTAACTATGGCTACACCTTC. Full variable domain (remainder filled in from reference TRBV9 and TRBJ1-2): DSGVTQTPKHLITATGQRVTLRCSPRSGDLSVYWYQQSLDQGLQFLIQYYNGEERAKGNILERFSAQQFPDLHSELNLSSLELGDSALYFCASSVADTPNYGYTFGSGTRLTVV.

V gene TRBV28 combines with J gene TRBJ2-7; no reliable D call. Matching the DNA end better, TRBJ2-5 makes the J call doubtful. CDR1 is MDHEN, CDR2 SYDVKM, per germline. This CDR3 has 13 residues. The DNA of the CDR3 is TGTGCCAGCAGTTACACATCCCCCGAGACCCAGTACTTC. This sequence encodes CASSYTSPETQYF.

The sample holds a few counts of this clonotype. This chain links TRBV4-1 with TRBJ2-1; TRBD2 aligns across 13 bases. Germline V CDR1 and CDR2: MGHRA, YSYEKL. The V and J ends lost 5 bases and 3 bases, in that order; junction bases with no gene match: 4. The CDR3 consists of 16 residues. CDR3 coding DNA: TGCGCCAGCAGCTGGACTAGCGGGAGACACTACAATGAGCAGTTCTTC. Encoded protein: CASSWTSGRHYNEQFF.

The CDR3 DNA reads TGTGCCAGCAGCGGAGGGACTTCCCTAAACGTTTATGGCTACACCTTC. Translation: CASSGGTSLNVYGYTF. The chain employs TRBV2 and TRBJ1-2, with TRBD1 as a possible D gene (5 bases). CDR1 and CDR2 (germline): SNHLY, FYNNEI. There are 16 residues in the CDR3. The V and J ends lost 6 bases and 5 bases respectively, with 22 bases between them.

This chain connects TRBV27 to TRBJ1-2; D gene unclear. The V gene's germline CDR1 is MNHEY and CDR2 SMNVEV (reference sequence). Trimming took off 7 bases at V and 3 bases at J, with 18 bases between the two ends. The CDR3 runs to 15 residues. The CDR3 DNA reads as TGTGCCAGCACCATCGACACCCCGGAGGACTATGGCTACACCTTC. Its translation: CASTIDTPEDYGYTF.

The V and J genes are TRBV21-1 and TRBJ2-7; the D call in the table, TRBD2, was not verified against the DNA. TRBV21-1 is given as a pseudogene. The CDR3 is made up of 15 amino acids. The CDR3 DNA reads TGTGCCAGCAGCAAACTAGCGGGGAGGTCGCCCGAGCAGTACTTC. Its translation is CASSKLAGRSPEQYF.

The chain is built from TRBV20-1 and TRBJ2-7; D might be TRBD1 (6 bases). V was trimmed by 0 bases and J by 1 base, leaving 19 bases between them. The CDR3 runs 17 residues. Germline lookup yields CDR1 DFQATT and CDR2 SNEGSKA (reference sequence). The CDR3 protein is CSARDLGQPALSYEQYF. For the CDR3, the DNA is TGCAGTGCTAGAGATCTCGGACAGCCGGCTTTGTCCTACGAGCAGTACTTC.

A single count supports this clonotype. The junction departs from the called germline gene at one end, perhaps through a read error. V usage is TRBV4-1 and J usage is TRBJ2-1, with a weak D call TRBD2 (6 bases). The V gene's germline CDR1 is MGHRA and CDR2 YSYEKL. The CDR3 is made up of 17 amino acids. This CDR3 reads CASNQDPGGPYNNEQFF. In DNA, the CDR3 is TGCGCCAGCAACCAAGACCCAGGAGGGCCTTATAACAATGAGCAGTTCTTC.

The chain uses TRBV20-1 and TRBJ1-6; the match to TRBD1 covers 7 bases. Looked up from germline, CDR1 is DFQATT and CDR2 is SNEGSKA (reference sequence). V shed 4 bases, J shed 8 bases, and the junction held 5 bases outside the gene matches. This CDR3 is 13 amino acids long. The CDR3 region is CSATAGGDSPLHF. The CDR3 DNA is TGCAGTGCTACTGCAGGGGGGGATTCACCCCTCCACTTT.

V gene TRBV6-6 combines with J gene TRBJ1-2, with D perhaps matching TRBD1 (5 bases). The V end lost 8 bases, the J end lost 5 bases, and 21 bases lay between the germline ends. From germline, CDR1 is MNHNY and CDR2 SVGAGI (reference sequence). This CDR3 has 15 amino acids. CDR3 DNA sequence: TGTGCCAGCGGGGGGTCCCAGGGAGGGGCGTATGGCTACACCTTC. It codes for CASGGSQGGAYGYTF.